Listed here are 3 T cell receptor beta chains from one sample, sequenced in a study of T cells in Graves' hyperthyroidism and ophthalmopathy. Amplified regions were TCR beta CDR3 sequences from RNA transcripts. RT-PCR in the first round (using the HTBI primer set) targeted the TCR CDR3. In TCRdb, the multiplex PCR reads were re-called with MiXCR into one record per CDR3 protein. The sample holds about 600,000 distinct CDR3 sequences; approximately 16% are singletons and the top ten take 2.5% to 4%. Material for sequencing was blood. The receptors originated from a woman aged 40 to 50 with Graves' ophthalmopathy.

This clonotype was recorded at least ten times. This chain uses TRBV7-8 with TRBJ2-7, with 8 bases identical to TRBD1. CDR1 and CDR2 (germline): SGHVS, FQNEAQ. The length of the CDR3 is 13 residues. V lost 8 bases, J lost 2 bases, and 5 bases stayed unmatched. Here the CDR3 DNA reads TGTGCCAGCTCGGCCAGGGGGCCCTACGAGCAGTACTTC. Translated: CASSARGPYEQYF.

This clonotype has just a few counts. J is TRBJ2-1 and V is TRBV18; D is unresolved. From germline, CDR1 is KGHSH and CDR2 LQKENI. The CDR3 covers 15 residues. V was cut by 4 bases and J by 0 bases, with 10 bases left in between. CDR3 amino acids: CASSLSQSSYNEQFF. CDR3 nucleotides: TGTGCCAGCTCACTAAGCCAGAGCTCCTACAATGAGCAGTTCTTC.

V gene TRBV28 combines with J gene TRBJ1-1; D unresolved. Germline V gene lookup returns CDR1 MDHEN and CDR2 SYDVKM. Trimming stripped 3 bases from V and 8 bases from J, with 7 bases between. CDR3 length: 11 residues. Here the CDR3 reads CASSFFREAFF. The CDR3 DNA reads as TGTGCCAGCAGTTTTTTTCGGGAAGCTTTCTTT.